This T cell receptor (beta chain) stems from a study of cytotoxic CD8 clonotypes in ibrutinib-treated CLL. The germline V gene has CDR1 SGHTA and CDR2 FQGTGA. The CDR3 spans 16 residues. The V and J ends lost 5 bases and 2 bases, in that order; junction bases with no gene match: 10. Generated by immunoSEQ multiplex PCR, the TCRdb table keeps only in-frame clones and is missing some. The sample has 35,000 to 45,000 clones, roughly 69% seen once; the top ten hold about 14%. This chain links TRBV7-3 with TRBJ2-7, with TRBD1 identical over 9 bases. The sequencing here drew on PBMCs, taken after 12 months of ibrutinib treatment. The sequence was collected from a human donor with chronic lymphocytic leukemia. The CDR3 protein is CASSPRGQGITYEQYF. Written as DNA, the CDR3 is TGTGCCAGCAGCCCAAGAGGACAGGGGATCACCTACGAGCAGTACTTC. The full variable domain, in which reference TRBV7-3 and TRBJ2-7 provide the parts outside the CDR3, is GAGVSQTPSNKVTEKGKYVELRCDPISGHTALYWYRQSLGQGPEFLIYFQGTGAADDSGLPNDRFFAVRPEGSVSTLKIQRTERGDSAVYLCASSPRGQGITYEQYFGPGTRLTVT.